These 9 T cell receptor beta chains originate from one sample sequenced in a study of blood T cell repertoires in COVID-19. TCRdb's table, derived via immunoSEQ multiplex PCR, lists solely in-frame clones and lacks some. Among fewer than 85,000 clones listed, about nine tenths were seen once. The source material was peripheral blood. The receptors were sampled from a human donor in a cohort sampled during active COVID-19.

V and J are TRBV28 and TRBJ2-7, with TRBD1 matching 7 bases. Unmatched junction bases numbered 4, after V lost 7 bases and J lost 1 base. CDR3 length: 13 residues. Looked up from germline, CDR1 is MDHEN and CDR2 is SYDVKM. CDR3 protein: CASTPTGSYEQYF. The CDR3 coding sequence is TGTGCCAGCACCCCGACAGGGTCCTACGAGCAGTACTTC.

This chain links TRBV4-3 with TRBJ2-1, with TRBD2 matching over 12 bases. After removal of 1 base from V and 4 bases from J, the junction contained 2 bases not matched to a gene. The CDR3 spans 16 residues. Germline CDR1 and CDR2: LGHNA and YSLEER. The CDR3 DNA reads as TGCGCCAGCAGCCAAGTGGGGACTAGCGGGTACAATGAGCAGTTCTTC. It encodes CASSQVGTSGYNEQFF.

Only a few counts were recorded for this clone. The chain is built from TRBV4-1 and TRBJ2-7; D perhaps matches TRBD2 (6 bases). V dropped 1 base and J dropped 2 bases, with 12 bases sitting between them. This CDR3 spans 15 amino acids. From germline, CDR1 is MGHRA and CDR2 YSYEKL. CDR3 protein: CASSQVLTGAYEQYF. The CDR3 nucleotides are TGCGCCAGCAGCCAAGTTCTAACGGGGGCCTACGAGCAGTACTTC.

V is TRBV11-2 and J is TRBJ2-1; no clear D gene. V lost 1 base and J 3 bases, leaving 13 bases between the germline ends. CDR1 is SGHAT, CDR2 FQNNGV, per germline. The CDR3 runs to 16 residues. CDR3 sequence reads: CASSLVGVIGYNEQFF. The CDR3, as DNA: TGTGCCAGCAGCTTAGTGGGCGTCATAGGCTACAATGAGCAGTTCTTC.

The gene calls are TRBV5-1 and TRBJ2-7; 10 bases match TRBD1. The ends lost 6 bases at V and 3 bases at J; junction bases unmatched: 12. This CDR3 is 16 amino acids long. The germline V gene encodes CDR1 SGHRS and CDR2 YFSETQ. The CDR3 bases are TGCGCCAGCATTCGGATTCCGGGACAGGGGAACTACGAGCAGTACTTC. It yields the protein CASIRIPGQGNYEQYF.

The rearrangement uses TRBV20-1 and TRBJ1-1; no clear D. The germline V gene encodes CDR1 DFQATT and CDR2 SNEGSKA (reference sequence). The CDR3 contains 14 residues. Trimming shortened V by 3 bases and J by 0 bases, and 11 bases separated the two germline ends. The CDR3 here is CSASWAAMNTEAFF. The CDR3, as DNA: TGCAGTGCTAGTTGGGCCGCGATGAACACTGAAGCTTTCTTT.

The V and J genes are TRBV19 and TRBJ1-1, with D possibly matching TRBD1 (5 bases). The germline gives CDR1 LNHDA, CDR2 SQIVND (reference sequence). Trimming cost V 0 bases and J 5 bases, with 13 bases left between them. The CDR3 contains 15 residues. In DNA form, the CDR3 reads TGTGCCAGTAGTATAGATCGGGGGGTCCCAACTGAAGCTTTCTTT. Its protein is CASSIDRGVPTEAFF.

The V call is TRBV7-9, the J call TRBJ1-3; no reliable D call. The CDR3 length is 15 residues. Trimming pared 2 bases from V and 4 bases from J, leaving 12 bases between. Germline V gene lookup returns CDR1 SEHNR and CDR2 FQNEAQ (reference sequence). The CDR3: CASSLSGRIGNTIYF. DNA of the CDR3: TGTGCCAGCAGCTTAAGCGGGAGGATAGGAAACACCATATATTTT. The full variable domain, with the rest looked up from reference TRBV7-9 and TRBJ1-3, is DTGVSQNPRHKITKRGQNVTFRCDPISEHNRLYWYRQTLGQGPEFLTYFQNEAQLEKSRLLSDRFSAERPKGSFSTLEIQRTEQGDSAMYLCASSLSGRIGNTIYFGEGSWLTVV.

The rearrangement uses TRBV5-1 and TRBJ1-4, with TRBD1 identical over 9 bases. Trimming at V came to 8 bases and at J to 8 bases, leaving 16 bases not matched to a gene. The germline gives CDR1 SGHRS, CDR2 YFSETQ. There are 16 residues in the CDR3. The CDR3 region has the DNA TGCGCCAGGGGACAGGGCGGGGGCGTCCAGGGCGAAAAACTGTTTTTT. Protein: CARGQGGGVQGEKLFF.